The clone carrying this T cell receptor beta chain came up a few times. These data originate in a study of identical twins. TCRdb re-called the 5' RACE reads with MiXCR, one entry per CDR3 protein. Of 500,000 to 650,000 distinct CDR3 sequences in the sample, just over 7% are singletons; the top ten hold 1.5% to 2%. The length of the CDR3 is 13 residues. Trimming pared 3 bases from V and 5 bases from J, leaving 5 bases between. Germline V CDR1 and CDR2: LGHDT, YNNKEL (reference sequence). A further study also used this sample, focusing on yellow fever vaccine responses in identical twins.

This TCR was recovered from a woman aged 18 to 35 in good health. The specimen was PBMCs. The V call is TRBV3-1, the J call TRBJ1-6; perhaps TRBD1 as D (5 bases). CDR3 in DNA: TGTGCCAGCAGCCAGGGGGATAATTCACCCCTCCACTTT. This encodes CASSQGDNSPLHF. Looking up the rest from reference TRBV3-1 and TRBJ1-6 gives the full variable domain: DTAVSQTPKYLVTQMGNDKSIKCEQNLGHDTMYWYKQDSKKFLKIMFSYNNKELIINETVPNRFSPKSPDKAHLNLHINSLELGDSAVYFCASSQGDNSPLHFGNGTRLTVT.